Included here is one TCR beta chain sequence, with context. The antigen is not known. The data were produced by immunoSEQ multiplex PCR, yet TCRdb's version contains in-frame clones alone and is incomplete. The repertoire has 25,000 to 35,000 clones, around nine tenths of them found once; the top ten carry 1% to 1.3%. The CDR3 is 13 amino acids. Germline CDR1 reads KGHSH; CDR2 reads LQKENI. Trimming removed 2 bases from V and 2 bases from J, with 3 bases in between. This entry comes from a study of T cells in narcolepsy. About the research overall: Healthy controls were enrolled alongside patients with narcolepsy type 1 or type 2. Study-level results: Autoreactive HCRT-specific and TRIB2-specific clonotypes were marked in same-patient CSF-versus-blood CD4+ comparisons. Reportedly, autoreactive clonotypes were serially detected in patients' blood but not controls'.

The specimen was CD45RA- memory CD4+ T cells from PBMCs. This TCR was recovered from a human donor with narcolepsy. V gene TRBV18 combines with J gene TRBJ1-4; no reliable D call. DNA of the CDR3: TGTGCCAGCTCACCAACGACTAATGAAAAACTGTTTTTT. Translating gives CASSPTTNEKLFF.